This entry describes one TCR beta chain. The record originates from a study of blood T cell repertoires in COVID-19. Looking at the study overall: The United States, Italy and Spain supplied acute and convalescent COVID-19 samples.

In the study's own analysis: For nucleated cells, counts were estimated from reference gene primer amplification. Sequencing used immunoSEQ multiplex PCR; TCRdb keeps in-frame clones, though not all of them. V, J and clone size were drawn from that table, and D and trimming were deduced from the DNA. The sample includes over 100,000 clones, approximately 88% of them seen just once. CDR1 is MDHEN and CDR2 is SYDVKM in the germline V gene. Trimming removed 5 bases from V and 8 bases from J, with 19 bases in between. This CDR3 region has 15 residues. This receptor was identified in a human donor in a cohort sampled during active COVID-19. The sequencing sample was made of peripheral blood. The rearrangement joins TRBV28 to TRBJ2-1; TRBD1 is a possible D gene (6 bases). For the CDR3, the DNA is TGTGCCAGCAGTATAACAGGGTTAGGACACTATGAGCAGTTCTTC. This encodes CASSITGLGHYEQFF.